Presented here are 20 T cell receptor beta chains from one specimen sequenced in a study of cytomegalovirus exposure and HLA in healthy donors. This PCR relied on a set of 60 Vbeta primers and 13 Jbeta primers. Sequencing used immunoSEQ multiplex PCR; TCRdb keeps in-frame clones, though not all of them. The data hold fewer than 150,000 clones, with more than 75% observed a single time. The sample comprised PBMCs. The origin of the receptors is a woman aged 40-49 years in good health and CMV-seropositive.

This clone was seen once. The CDR3 DNA sequence: TGCGCCAGCAGCATCAACTCCCCCCCCGAGACCCAGTACTTC. Translating it yields CASSINSPPETQYF. This chain uses TRBV4-1 with TRBJ2-5; D remains unclear. The CDR3 sequence is 14 residues long. Germline CDR1 is MGHRA and CDR2 is YSYEKL. Trimming stripped 5 bases from V and 5 bases from J, with 15 bases between.

The DNA of the CDR3 is TGTGCCAGCAGTGACGGGAGGGAGCAGTTCTTC. Protein: CASSDGREQFF. This rearrangement joins TRBV6-4 to TRBJ2-1, with D possibly being TRBD2 (6 bases). The CDR3 is made up of 11 amino acids. Germline V CDR1 and CDR2: MRHNA, SNTAGT. V dropped 2 bases and J dropped 10 bases, with 6 bases sitting between them.

In regard to this clone: Other DNA variants within this sample encode the same CDR3. The chain carries TRBV5-1 and TRBJ2-7; 10 nucleotides match TRBD1. The V and J ends lost 4 bases and 1 base, in that order; junction bases with no gene match: 8. CDR3 length: 16 amino acids. CDR1 SGHRS and CDR2 YFSETQ come from the germline V gene. This chain's CDR3 is CASSVDPGQGSYEQYF. DNA of the CDR3: TGCGCCAGCAGCGTTGACCCGGGACAGGGGTCCTACGAGCAGTACTTC. The full variable domain, rest sourced from reference TRBV5-1 and TRBJ2-7, is KAGVTQTPRYLIKTRGQQVTLSCSPISGHRSVSWYQQTPGQGLQFLFEYFSETQRNKGNFPGRFSGRQFSNSRSEMNVSTLELGDSALYLCASSVDPGQGSYEQYFGPGTRLTVT.

V is TRBV12-5 and J is TRBJ2-1; 13 bases map to TRBD2. Germline CDR1 reads LGHNT; CDR2 reads FRNRAP. V shed 2 bases, J shed 0 bases, and the junction held 13 bases outside the gene matches. The CDR3 length is 21 residues. The CDR3 coding sequence is TGTGCTAGTGGTTTGAGTGGACCCTTAACTAGCGGGAGGGACTCCTACAATGAGCAGTTCTTC. This sequence encodes CASGLSGPLTSGRDSYNEQFF.

This clone came up once. The chain couples TRBV29-1 to TRBJ2-7; the match to TRBD1 covers 7 bases. The CDR3 spans 10 residues. Germline V gives CDR1 SQVTM, CDR2 ANQGSEA. CDR3 region: CNGQDYEQYF. DNA of the CDR3: TGCAACGGACAGGACTACGAGCAGTACTTC.

J is TRBJ1-2 and V is TRBV19, with 8 bases identical to TRBD1. The CDR3 has 16 amino acids. Germline-derived CDR1 and CDR2 are LNHDA and SQIVND (reference sequence). V gave up 3 bases and J gave up 3 bases; unmatched junction bases: 9. CDR3 residues: CASSITGTGLYYGYTF. CDR3 nucleotide sequence: TGTGCCAGTAGTATTACCGGGACAGGCCTTTACTATGGCTACACCTTC.

The DNA of the CDR3 is TGTGCCAGCAGTGAAGGGAGGTCCTCGGGAGATACGCAGTATTTT. Protein: CASSEGRSSGDTQYF. This rearrangement joins TRBV2 to TRBJ2-3, with a possible D match to TRBD2 (5 bases). Germline CDR1 and CDR2: SNHLY and FYNNEI. Deletions cut 1 base from V and 5 bases from J, with 13 bases between. This CDR3 is built from 15 residues. The whole variable domain, filled in from reference TRBV2 and TRBJ2-3, reads EPEVTQTPSHQVTQMGQEVILRCVPISNHLYFYWYRQILGQKVEFLVSFYNNEISEKSEIFDDQFSVERPDGSNFTLKIRSTKLEDSAMYFCASSEGRSSGDTQYFGPGTRLTVL.

The chain is built from TRBV5-1 and TRBJ1-4, with 10 bases matching TRBD1. V lost 7 bases, J lost 15 bases, and 15 bases stayed unmatched. Germline CDR1 SGHRS, CDR2 YFSETQ. The CDR3 totals 14 residues. CDR3 nucleotide sequence: TGCGCCAGCTCCGTGGGACAGGGGTTGAGTTCGTTGTTTTTT. This sequence encodes CASSVGQGLSSLFF.

The chain carries TRBV10-1 and TRBJ2-4; 9 nucleotides align to TRBD1. V lost 5 bases and J lost 0; bases outside the gene matches: 17. CDR3 length equals 20 residues. CDR1 and CDR2 from the germline V gene are WNHNN and SYGVQD (reference sequence). The CDR3 region is CASSRTGGVAPLLAKNIQYF. The CDR3 DNA follows: TGCGCCAGCAGTCGAACAGGGGGCGTAGCACCCCTCCTAGCCAAAAACATTCAGTACTTC.

This rearrangement joins TRBV7-9 to TRBJ2-3; D is unresolved. This CDR3 has 15 amino acids. V lost 1 base and J 4 bases, leaving 12 bases between the germline ends. Germline loops: CDR1 SEHNR, CDR2 FQNEAQ (reference sequence). CDR3 amino acids: CASSLGAVGADTQYF. The CDR3 DNA reads as TGTGCCAGCAGCTTAGGGGCAGTCGGCGCAGATACGCAGTATTTT. The full variable domain, with the rest looked up from reference TRBV7-9 and TRBJ2-3, is DTGVSQNPRHKITKRGQNVTFRCDPISEHNRLYWYRQTLGQGPEFLTYFQNEAQLEKSRLLSDRFSAERPKGSFSTLEIQRTEQGDSAMYLCASSLGAVGADTQYFGPGTRLTVL.

In its sample, this clone was seen a few times. The rearrangement joins TRBV19 to TRBJ2-1; possibly TRBD1 for D (6 bases). Trimming removed 3 bases at V and 4 bases at J, with 13 bases between. The CDR3 totals 15 residues. Germline V gene sequence: CDR1 LNHDA, CDR2 SQIVND (reference sequence). In DNA form, the CDR3 reads TGTGCCAGTAGTATGAAGAAAGGACAGTACAATGAGCAGTTCTTC. Translation gives CASSMKKGQYNEQFF.

This clone has just one count. V is TRBV27 and J is TRBJ2-7, with a possible D match to TRBD2 (6 bases). Germline-derived CDR1 and CDR2 are MNHEY and SMNVEV (reference sequence). Trimming shortened V by 1 base and J by 1 base, and 11 bases separated the two germline ends. The CDR3 is made up of 15 amino acids. The CDR3 DNA reads as TGTGCCAGCAGTTTATACGGGCGGGATTCCTACGAGCAGTACTTC. Protein sequence: CASSLYGRDSYEQYF.

The chain joins TRBV11-2 to TRBJ2-7; 7 nucleotides match TRBD2. The germline V gene has CDR1 SGHAT and CDR2 FQNNGV. The CDR3 totals 13 residues. The J segment lost 2 bases and the V segment lost 3 bases, leaving 1 base of the junction unmatched. CDR3 loop: CASSFGLAYEQYF. The CDR3 nucleotides are TGTGCCAGCAGCTTTGGACTAGCCTACGAGCAGTACTTC.

The chain uses TRBV29-1 and TRBJ1-1; 8 bases map to TRBD1. V dropped 6 bases and J dropped 1; count of bases not matched to a gene: 7. This CDR3 is built from 14 residues. CDR1 is SQVTM, CDR2 ANQGSEA, per germline. Written as DNA, the CDR3 is TGCAGCGTCGACAGGACAGGGAAGAACACTGAAGCTTTCTTT. As protein: CSVDRTGKNTEAFF.

For the CDR3, the DNA is TGTGCCAGCAGCCCCTCCGCGACAGTAAGTAGCACTGAAGCTTTCTTT. It specifies CASSPSATVSSTEAFF. V usage is TRBV7-9 and J usage is TRBJ1-1; tentatively, D is TRBD1 (5 bases). Between the trimmed V and J ends, which lost 5 bases and 4 bases, there was a span of 20 bases. The CDR3 is 16 residues long. Germline CDR1 is SEHNR and CDR2 is FQNEAQ (reference sequence).

The chain joins TRBV28 to TRBJ1-5; 7 positions agree with TRBD1. Germline loops: CDR1 MDHEN, CDR2 SYDVKM. The CDR3 totals 15 residues. V gave up 3 bases and J gave up 2 bases; unmatched junction bases: 4. The CDR3 spells CASSFTGVGNQPQHF. CDR3 DNA: TGTGCCAGCAGTTTCACAGGGGTAGGCAATCAGCCCCAGCATTTT. The full variable domain, in which reference TRBV28 and TRBJ1-5 provide the parts outside the CDR3, is DVKVTQSSRYLVKRTGEKVFLECVQDMDHENMFWYRQDPGLGLRLIYFSYDVKMKEKGDIPEGYSVSREKKERFSLILESASTNQTSMYLCASSFTGVGNQPQHFGDGTRLSIL.

The V and J genes are TRBV5-5 and TRBJ2-1; 8 bases agree with TRBD2. The CDR3 extends over 16 amino acids. With V trimmed by 3 bases and J by 12 bases, 17 bases remained unmatched. CDR1 is SGHKS, CDR2 YYEKEE, per germline (reference sequence). As DNA, the CDR3 is TGTGCCAGCAGCTCGGGGGGGCAGGGGATTGTCTATGGGCAGTTCTTC. Protein: CASSSGGQGIVYGQFF.

This chain connects TRBV6-1 to TRBJ2-2; no clear D gene. The CDR3 is made up of 14 amino acids. Germline V gene lookup returns CDR1 MNHNS and CDR2 SASEGT. V was trimmed by 5 bases and J by 5 bases, leaving 12 bases between them. The CDR3 DNA reads as TGTGCCAGCAGTCTAAGTCCCGGGACCGGGGAGCTGTTTTTT. Protein: CASSLSPGTGELFF.

The V gene is TRBV29-1, the J gene TRBJ2-3, with 7 bases identical to TRBD2. Germline V gene sequence: CDR1 SQVTM, CDR2 ANQGSEA. The ends lost 1 base at V and 4 bases at J; junction bases unmatched: 5. The CDR3 covers 14 residues. CDR3 in amino acids: CSVEGWTSSDTQYF. In DNA, the CDR3 is TGCAGCGTTGAAGGGTGGACTAGTTCAGATACGCAGTATTTT.

The chain couples TRBV5-1 to TRBJ2-1; TRBD2 is a possible D gene (6 bases). CDR3 length: 16 amino acids. Germline V gene lookup returns CDR1 SGHRS and CDR2 YFSETQ. The V end was cut by 0 bases, the J end by 2 bases, with 12 bases between. The CDR3 protein is CASSLGSSATYNEQFF. The CDR3 nucleotides are TGCGCCAGCAGCTTGGGATCTAGCGCGACCTACAATGAGCAGTTCTTC.